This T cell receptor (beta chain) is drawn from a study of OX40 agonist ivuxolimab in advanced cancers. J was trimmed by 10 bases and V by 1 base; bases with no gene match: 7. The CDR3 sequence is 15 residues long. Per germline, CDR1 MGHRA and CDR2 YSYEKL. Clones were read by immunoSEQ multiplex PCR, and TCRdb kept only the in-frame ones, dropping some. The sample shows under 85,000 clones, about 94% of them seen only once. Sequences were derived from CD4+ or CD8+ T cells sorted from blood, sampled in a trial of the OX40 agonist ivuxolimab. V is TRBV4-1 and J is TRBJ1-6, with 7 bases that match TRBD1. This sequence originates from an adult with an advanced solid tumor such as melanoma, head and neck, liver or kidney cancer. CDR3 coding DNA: TGCGCCAGCAGCCAAGCCCACGACAGGGACTCACCCCTCCACTTT. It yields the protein CASSQAHDRDSPLHF.